The rows below give T cell receptor beta chains drawn from one sample of a study of breast tumors, draining lymph nodes, adjacent tissues. TCRdb used MiXCR to reprocess the multiplex PCR reads, holding one entry per CDR3 protein. The data hold 120,000 or so distinct CDR3 sequences, with just under 20% observed a single time. The sample consisted of axillary lymph node tissue. All receptors derive from a female donor with breast cancer. Some clones in this sample may be carry-over from other donors' samples. Each CDR3 is given with its conserved first and last residue. A D gene is named only where the DNA matches it firmly. Rows may omit the clone size; those that give it use once, few, many or a size class.

D gene	V gene	J gene	clone size	CDR3 DNA	CDR3 protein
TRBD2	TRBV15	TRBJ2-3	many	TGTGCCACCAGCAGAGAACTAGCGGATACGCAGTATTTT	CATSRELADTQYF
NA	TRBV20-1	TRBJ2-3	many	TGCAGTGCTAGAGTTATCGGGGGCGGCACAGATACGCAGTATTTT	CSARVIGGGTDTQYF
NA	TRBV5-1	TRBJ2-7	many	TGCGCCAGCAGCTTGTTAGAGAACAACGAGCAGTACTTC	CASSLLENNEQYF
TRBD2	TRBV7-2	TRBJ2-5	many	TGTGCCAGCAGCTCATTAGCGGGAGGTGAGACCCAGTACTTC	CASSSLAGGETQYF
NA	TRBV2	TRBJ2-1	many	TGTGCCTCTACCGGGGAAACCCGTCCCTACTACAATGAGCAGTTCTTC	CASTGETRPYYNEQFF
NA	TRBV5-1	TRBJ1-1	few	TGCGCCAGCAGCTTGATCGGGGCGGGCACTGAAGCTTTCTTT	CASSLIGAGTEAFF
NA	TRBV20-1	TRBJ2-1	many	TGCAGTGGATCAGGGGATGAGCAGTTCTTC	CSGSGDEQFF
TRBD1	TRBV7-9	TRBJ1-5	many	TGTGCCAGCAGCTTAACAGGGACAGGGCAGCCCCAGCATTTT	CASSLTGTGQPQHF
NA	TRBV5-1	TRBJ2-7	many	TGCGCCAGCAGCCCCCCCACAGCCTCCTACGAGCAGTACTTC	CASSPPTASYEQYF
TRBD1	TRBV5-6	TRBJ2-4	few	TGTGCCAGCAGCCCCGTGCCGGGACAGGGGAACCTAGCCAAAAACATTCAGTACTTC	CASSPVPGQGNLAKNIQYF
NA	TRBV7-3	TRBJ1-1	NA	TGTGCCAGCAGCAGACCCGTTCCGGGACCCCACCACACTGAAGCTCTCTTT	CASSRPVPGPHHTEALF
TRBD1	TRBV11-2	TRBJ2-5	many	TGTGCCAGCAGCGGCCCTCCGGGACAGGGGGAGACCCAGTACTTC	CASSGPPGQGETQYF
NA	TRBV7-9	TRBJ1-5	many	TGTGCCAGCAGCCCAGAGGCGGGAAGCAATCAGCCCCAGCATTTT	CASSPEAGSNQPQHF
TRBD2	TRBV20-1	TRBJ2-1	many	TGCAGTGCTAGGGGTCGACTAGCGGGGGGATCCTACAATGAGCAGTTCTTC	CSARGRLAGGSYNEQFF
NA	TRBV4-1	TRBJ2-5	many	TGCGCCAGCAGCCAGGGCTCAGGGTCCCAAGAGACCCAGTACTTC	CASSQGSGSQETQYF
NA	TRBV3-1	TRBJ2-7	many	TGTGCCAGCAGCCTCTCCGGGGGCGAATACGAGCAGTACTTC	CASSLSGGEYEQYF
TRBD1	TRBV19	TRBJ2-7	many	TGTGCCAGTAGTGACAGGGATTCCTACGAGCAGTACTTC	CASSDRDSYEQYF
NA	TRBV4-2	TRBJ2-1	few	TGTGCCAGCAGCCAGGAGCTGGGCTCCTACAATGAGCAGTTCTTC	CASSQELGSYNEQFF
NA	TRBV7-2	TRBJ2-4	few	TGTGCCAGCAGCTTGCCAGGCGAAAACATTCAGTACTTC	CASSLPGENIQYF
NA	TRBV19	TRBJ2-2	NA	TGTGCCAGTAGTGTACAGAAGGAGGTCCTGAGCGGGGAGCTGTTTTTT	CASSVQKEVLSGELFF
TRBD1	TRBV9	TRBJ1-1	NA	TGTGCCAGCAGCGTAGGAAATACAGGGGTGTGGACTGAAGCTTTCTTT	CASSVGNTGVWTEAFF
NA	TRBV20-1	TRBJ1-6	many	TGCAGTGCGCGGACAGACGGGAATTCACCCCTCCACTTT	CSARTDGNSPLHF
TRBD2	TRBV5-1	TRBJ2-2	once	TGCGCCAGCAGCTCGGCCCCGCGGGGGGGCCTGGGCACCGGGGAGCTGTTTTTT	CASSSAPRGGLGTGELFF
NA	TRBV5-4	TRBJ2-5	many	TGTGCCAGCAGCCGCACTGCAGGGTCAGAGACCCAGTACTTC	CASSRTAGSETQYF
NA	TRBV3-1	TRBJ1-2	many	TGTGCCAGCAGCCAATTCGGGGGAGACTATGGCTACACCTTC	CASSQFGGDYGYTF
TRBD1	TRBV10-3	TRBJ2-3	many	TGTGCCATCAGTGTCAATGTGGACGATTTATGGACAGGGGTACGTGCAGATACGCAGTATTTT	CAISVNVDDLWTGVRADTQYF
NA	TRBV18	TRBJ1-1	NA	TGTGCCAGCTCACAGCTACAGGGAGAAGCTTTCTTT	CASSQLQGEAFF
NA	TRBV20-1	TRBJ2-1	many	TGCAGTGCTAGAGATCTGGGTTCTGGCGGGTCCTCCTACAATGAGCAGTTCTTC	CSARDLGSGGSSYNEQFF
NA	TRBV12-3/TRBV12-4	TRBJ2-5	many	TGTGCCAGCAATCCACAGGGTCAAGAGACCCAGTACTTC	CASNPQGQETQYF
NA	TRBV5-6	TRBJ2-5	many	TGTGCCAGCAGCTTTCTGTCAGGGCAAGAGACCCAGTACTTC	CASSFLSGQETQYF
NA	TRBV5-4	TRBJ2-7	many	TGTGCCAGCAGCTTGGCGGAGTCCCACGAGCAGTACTTC	CASSLAESHEQYF
TRBD2	TRBV7-2	TRBJ2-1	many	TGTGCCAGCAGCTTTCAACTAGCGGGCTACAATGAGCAGTTCTTC	CASSFQLAGYNEQFF
NA	TRBV6-1	TRBJ2-1	many	TGTGCCAGCAGAATCGGGCTGAACAATGAGCAGTTCTTC	CASRIGLNNEQFF
NA	TRBV4-1	TRBJ2-5	many	TGCGCCAGCAGCCCCGGACAGTGGATGGAGACCCAGTACTTC	CASSPGQWMETQYF
TRBD2	TRBV2	TRBJ2-5	many	TGTGCCAGCGGACTAGCTAAAGAGACCCAGTACTTC	CASGLAKETQYF
TRBD1	TRBV20-1	TRBJ2-7	many	TGCAGTGCTCCCGACAGGGCTCCTTGGGAGCAGTACTTC	CSAPDRAPWEQYF
TRBD1	TRBV19	TRBJ2-2	few	TGTGCCAGTAGGGGACAGATGAACACCGGGGAGCTGTTTTTT	CASRGQMNTGELFF
NA	TRBV13	TRBJ2-5	many	TGTGCCAGCAGCTTAGTTGGCGGTGAGACCCAGTACTTC	CASSLVGGETQYF
NA	TRBV7-2	TRBJ2-7	NA	TGTGCCGGCAGCCTTGGAGCCGAGCAGTACTTC	CAGSLGAEQYF
NA	TRBV14	TRBJ2-3	many	TGTGCCAGCAGCCAAGATCCAGATACGCAGTATTTT	CASSQDPDTQYF
TRBD1	TRBV12-3/TRBV12-4	TRBJ2-1	many	TGTGCCAGCAGTTTGGAGACAGGGGGAAGGAATGAGCAGTTCTTC	CASSLETGGRNEQFF
NA	TRBV30	TRBJ1-2	many	TGTGCCTGGAGTGTTAGGGGCCTTTACTATGGCTACACCTTC	CAWSVRGLYYGYTF
NA	TRBV7-9	TRBJ2-3	NA	TGTGCCAGCTCACCACAGCGGAGCACAGATACGCAGTATTTT	CASSPQRSTDTQYF
NA	TRBV5-1	TRBJ1-4	many	TGCGCCAGCTTTTCCGGGGGCCGGGGTGAAAAACTGTTTTTT	CASFSGGRGEKLFF